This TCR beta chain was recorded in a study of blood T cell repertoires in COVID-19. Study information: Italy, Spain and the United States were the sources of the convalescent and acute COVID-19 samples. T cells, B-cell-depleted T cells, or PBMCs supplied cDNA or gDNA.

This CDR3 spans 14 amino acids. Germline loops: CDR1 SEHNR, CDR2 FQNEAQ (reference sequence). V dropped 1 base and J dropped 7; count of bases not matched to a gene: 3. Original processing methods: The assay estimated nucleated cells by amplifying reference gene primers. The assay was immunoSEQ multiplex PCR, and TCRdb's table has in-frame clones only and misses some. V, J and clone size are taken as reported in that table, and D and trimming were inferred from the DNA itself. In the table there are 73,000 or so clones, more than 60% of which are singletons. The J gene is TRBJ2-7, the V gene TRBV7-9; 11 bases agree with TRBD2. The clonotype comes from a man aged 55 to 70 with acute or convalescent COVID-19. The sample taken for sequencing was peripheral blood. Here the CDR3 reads CASSLGTSGFEQYF. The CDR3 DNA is TGTGCCAGCAGCTTAGGGACTAGCGGGTTTGAGCAGTACTTC.